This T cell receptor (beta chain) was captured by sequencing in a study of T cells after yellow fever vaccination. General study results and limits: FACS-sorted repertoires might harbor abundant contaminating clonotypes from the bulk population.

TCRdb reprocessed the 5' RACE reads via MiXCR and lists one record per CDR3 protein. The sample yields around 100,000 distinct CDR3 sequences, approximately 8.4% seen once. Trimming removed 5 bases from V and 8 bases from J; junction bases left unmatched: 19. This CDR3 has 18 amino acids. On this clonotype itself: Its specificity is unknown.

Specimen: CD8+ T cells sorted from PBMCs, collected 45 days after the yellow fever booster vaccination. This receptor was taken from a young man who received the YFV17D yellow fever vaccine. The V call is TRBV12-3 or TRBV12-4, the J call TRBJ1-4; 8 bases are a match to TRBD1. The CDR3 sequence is CASSPAKKTTGGKEKLFF. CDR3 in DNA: TGTGCCAGCAGTCCAGCTAAGAAAACAACAGGGGGGAAGGAAAAACTGTTTTTT.